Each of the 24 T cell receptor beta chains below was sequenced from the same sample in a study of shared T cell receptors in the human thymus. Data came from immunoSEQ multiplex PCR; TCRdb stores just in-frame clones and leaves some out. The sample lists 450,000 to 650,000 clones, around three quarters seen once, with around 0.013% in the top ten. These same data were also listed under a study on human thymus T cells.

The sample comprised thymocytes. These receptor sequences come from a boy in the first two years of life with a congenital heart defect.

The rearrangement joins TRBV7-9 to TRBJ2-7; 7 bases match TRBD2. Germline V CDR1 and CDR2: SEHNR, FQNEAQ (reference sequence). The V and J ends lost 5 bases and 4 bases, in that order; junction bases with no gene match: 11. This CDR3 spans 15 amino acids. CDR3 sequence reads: CASSPGWTRGYEQYF. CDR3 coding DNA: TGTGCCAGCAGCCCGGGGTGGACTAGAGGATACGAGCAGTACTTC. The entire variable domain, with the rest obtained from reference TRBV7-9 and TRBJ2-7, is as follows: DTGVSQNPRHKITKRGQNVTFRCDPISEHNRLYWYRQTLGQGPEFLTYFQNEAQLEKSRLLSDRFSAERPKGSFSTLEIQRTEQGDSAMYLCASSPGWTRGYEQYFGPGTRLTVT.

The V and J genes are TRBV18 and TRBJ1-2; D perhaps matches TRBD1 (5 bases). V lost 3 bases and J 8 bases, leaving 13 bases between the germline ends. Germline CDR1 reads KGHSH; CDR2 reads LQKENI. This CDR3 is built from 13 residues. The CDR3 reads CASSPAGSGGYTF. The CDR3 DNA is TGTGCCAGCTCACCGGCAGGGTCTGGGGGCTACACCTTC.

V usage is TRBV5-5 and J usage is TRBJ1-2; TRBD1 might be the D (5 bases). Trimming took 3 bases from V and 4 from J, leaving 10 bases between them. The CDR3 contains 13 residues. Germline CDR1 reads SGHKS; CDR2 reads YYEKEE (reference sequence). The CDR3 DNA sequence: TGTGCCAGCAGCTGCGGGGGGGGCTATGGCTACACCTTC. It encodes CASSCGGGYGYTF.

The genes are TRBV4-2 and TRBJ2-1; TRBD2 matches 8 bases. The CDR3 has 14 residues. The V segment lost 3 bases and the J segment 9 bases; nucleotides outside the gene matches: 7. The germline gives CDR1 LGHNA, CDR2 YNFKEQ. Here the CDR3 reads CASSHLAGPGEQFF. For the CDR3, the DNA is TGTGCCAGCAGCCATTTAGCGGGGCCCGGTGAGCAGTTCTTC.

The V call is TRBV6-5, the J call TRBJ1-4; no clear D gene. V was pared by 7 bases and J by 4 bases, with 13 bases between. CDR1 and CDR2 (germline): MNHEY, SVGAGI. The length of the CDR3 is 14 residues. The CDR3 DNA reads TGTGCCAGCACTCACGGAGGCCGTAATGAAAAACTGTTTTTT. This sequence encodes CASTHGGRNEKLFF.

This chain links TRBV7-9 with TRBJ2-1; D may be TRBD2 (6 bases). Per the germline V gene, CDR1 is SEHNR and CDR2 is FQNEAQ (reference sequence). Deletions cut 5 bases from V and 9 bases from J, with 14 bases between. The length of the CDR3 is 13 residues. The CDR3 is CASSPARESEQFF. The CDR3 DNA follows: TGTGCCAGCAGCCCCGCCCGGGAGAGTGAGCAGTTCTTC. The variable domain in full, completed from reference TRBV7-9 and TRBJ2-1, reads DTGVSQNPRHKITKRGQNVTFRCDPISEHNRLYWYRQTLGQGPEFLTYFQNEAQLEKSRLLSDRFSAERPKGSFSTLEIQRTEQGDSAMYLCASSPARESEQFFGPGTRLTVL.

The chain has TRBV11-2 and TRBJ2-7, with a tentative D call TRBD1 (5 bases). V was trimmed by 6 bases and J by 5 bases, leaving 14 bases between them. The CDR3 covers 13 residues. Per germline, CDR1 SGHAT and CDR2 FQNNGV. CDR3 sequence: CASRRFGRDEQYF. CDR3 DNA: TGTGCCAGCAGACGATTCGGCAGGGACGAGCAGTACTTC. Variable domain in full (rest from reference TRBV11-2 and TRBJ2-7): EAGVAQSPRYKIIEKRQSVAFWCNPISGHATLYWYQQILGQGPKLLIQFQNNGVVDDSQLPKDRFSAERLKGVDSTLKIQPAKLEDSAVYLCASRRFGRDEQYFGPGTRLTVT.

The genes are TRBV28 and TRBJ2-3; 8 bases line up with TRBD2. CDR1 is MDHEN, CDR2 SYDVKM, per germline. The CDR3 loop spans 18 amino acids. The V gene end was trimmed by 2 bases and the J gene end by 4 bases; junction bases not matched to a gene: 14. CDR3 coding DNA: TGTGCCAGCAGTTTACCATTGTTCGGGGGGGCCGCCCCAGATACGCAGTATTTT. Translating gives CASSLPLFGGAAPDTQYF.

CDR3 sequence (DNA): TGTGCCAGCAGTGAAGCGCAGGCGGGAGTTACAGATACGCAGTATTTT. It yields the protein CASSEAQAGVTDTQYF. V usage is TRBV2 and J usage is TRBJ2-3, with 7 bases aligning to TRBD2. Germline V gene data show CDR1 as SNHLY and CDR2 as FYNNEI. The CDR3 runs 16 residues. J lost 3 bases, V lost 0 bases, and 6 bases had no gene match.

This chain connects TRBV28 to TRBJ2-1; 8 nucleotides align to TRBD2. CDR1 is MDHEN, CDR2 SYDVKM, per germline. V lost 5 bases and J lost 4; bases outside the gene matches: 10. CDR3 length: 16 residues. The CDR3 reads CASSPKTSEDYNEQFF. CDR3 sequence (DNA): TGTGCCAGCAGTCCTAAGACTAGCGAGGATTACAATGAGCAGTTCTTC.

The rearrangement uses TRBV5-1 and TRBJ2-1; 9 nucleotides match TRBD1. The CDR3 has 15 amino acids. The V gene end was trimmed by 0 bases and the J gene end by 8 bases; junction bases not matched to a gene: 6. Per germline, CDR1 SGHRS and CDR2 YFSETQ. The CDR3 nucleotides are TGCGCCAGCAGCTTGGAGGACAGGGGAGGGTATGAGCAGTTCTTC. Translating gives CASSLEDRGGYEQFF.

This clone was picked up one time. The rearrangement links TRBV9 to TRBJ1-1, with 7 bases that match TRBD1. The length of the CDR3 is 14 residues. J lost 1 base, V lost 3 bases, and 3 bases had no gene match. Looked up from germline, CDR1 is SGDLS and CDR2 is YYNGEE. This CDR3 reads CASSAGTENTEAFF. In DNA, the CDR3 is TGTGCCAGCAGCGCGGGGACAGAGAACACTGAAGCTTTCTTT. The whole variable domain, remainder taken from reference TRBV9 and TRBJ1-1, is DSGVTQTPKHLITATGQRVTLRCSPRSGDLSVYWYQQSLDQGLQFLIQYYNGEERAKGNILERFSAQQFPDLHSELNLSSLELGDSALYFCASSAGTENTEAFFGQGTRLTVV.

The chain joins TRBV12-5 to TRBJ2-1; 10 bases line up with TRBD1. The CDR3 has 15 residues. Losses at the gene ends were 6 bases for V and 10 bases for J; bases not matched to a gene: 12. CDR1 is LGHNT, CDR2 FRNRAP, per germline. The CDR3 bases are TGTGCTAGTGGACTCGGGACAGGGGCCCTCGGGGAGCAGTTCTTC. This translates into CASGLGTGALGEQFF. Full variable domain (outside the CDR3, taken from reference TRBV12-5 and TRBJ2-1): DARVTQTPRHKVTEMGQEVTMRCQPILGHNTVFWYRQTMMQGLELLAYFRNRAPLDDSGMPKDRFSAEMPDATLATLKIQPSEPRDSAVYFCASGLGTGALGEQFFGPGTRLTVL.

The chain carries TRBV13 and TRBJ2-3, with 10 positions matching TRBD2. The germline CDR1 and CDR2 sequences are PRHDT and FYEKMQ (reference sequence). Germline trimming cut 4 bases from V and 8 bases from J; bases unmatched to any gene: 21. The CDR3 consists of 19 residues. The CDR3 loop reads CASSSRGAGGPRFSGTQYF. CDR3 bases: TGTGCCAGCAGCTCCCGAGGAGCGGGAGGGCCGCGTTTTTCGGGTACGCAGTATTTT.

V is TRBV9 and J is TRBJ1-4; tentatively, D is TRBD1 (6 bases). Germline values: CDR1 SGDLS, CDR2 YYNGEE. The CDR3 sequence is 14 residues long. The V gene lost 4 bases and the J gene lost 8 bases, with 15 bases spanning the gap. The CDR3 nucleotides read TGTGCCAGCAGCCCAGGGAAGGGGGAAGAAAAACTGTTTTTT. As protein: CASSPGKGEEKLFF.

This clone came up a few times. The CDR3 reads CASSPSPGQDSGNTIYF. DNA of the CDR3: TGTGCCAGCAGCCCCTCCCCAGGACAGGACTCTGGAAACACCATATATTTT. The V call is TRBV5-6, the J call TRBJ1-3; 7 nucleotides align to TRBD1. Trimming took 4 bases from V and 0 from J; bases not matched to a gene: 10. Germline CDR1 and CDR2: SGHDT and YYEEEE. This CDR3 has 17 amino acids. The variable domain in full, with the rest retrieved from reference TRBV5-6 and TRBJ1-3, is DAGVTQSPTHLIKTRGQQVTLRCSPKSGHDTVSWYQQALGQGPQFIFQYYEEEERQRGNFPDRFSGHQFPNYSSELNVNALLLGDSALYLCASSPSPGQDSGNTIYFGEGSWLTVV.

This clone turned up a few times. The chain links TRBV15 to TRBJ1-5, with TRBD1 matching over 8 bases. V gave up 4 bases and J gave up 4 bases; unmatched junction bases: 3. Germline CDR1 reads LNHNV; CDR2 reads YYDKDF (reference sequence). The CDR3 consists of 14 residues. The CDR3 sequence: CATSTGGMNQPQHF. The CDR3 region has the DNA TGTGCCACCAGCACAGGGGGCATGAATCAGCCCCAGCATTTT.

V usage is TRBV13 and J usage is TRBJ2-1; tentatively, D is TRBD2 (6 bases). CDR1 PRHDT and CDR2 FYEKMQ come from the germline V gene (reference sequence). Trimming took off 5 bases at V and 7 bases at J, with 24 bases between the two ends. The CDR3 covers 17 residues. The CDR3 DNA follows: TGTGCCAGCAGCCCCCGGCCCGGTGGGGGACTCGAGAATGAGCAGTTCTTC. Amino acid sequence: CASSPRPGGGLENEQFF.

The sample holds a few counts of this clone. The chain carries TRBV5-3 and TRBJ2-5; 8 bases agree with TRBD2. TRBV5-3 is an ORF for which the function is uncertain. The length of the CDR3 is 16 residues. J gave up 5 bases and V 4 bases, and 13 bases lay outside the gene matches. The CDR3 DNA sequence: TGTGCCAGAAGCCTACCCGAGCGGGAGATGGGGGAGACCCAGTACTTC. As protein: CARSLPEREMGETQYF.

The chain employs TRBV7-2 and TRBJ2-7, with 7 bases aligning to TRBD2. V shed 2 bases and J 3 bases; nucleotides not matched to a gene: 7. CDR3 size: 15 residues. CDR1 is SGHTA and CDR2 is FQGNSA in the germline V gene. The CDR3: CASSLRLAANYEQYF. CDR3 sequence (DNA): TGTGCCAGCAGCTTACGGCTAGCGGCCAACTACGAGCAGTACTTC.

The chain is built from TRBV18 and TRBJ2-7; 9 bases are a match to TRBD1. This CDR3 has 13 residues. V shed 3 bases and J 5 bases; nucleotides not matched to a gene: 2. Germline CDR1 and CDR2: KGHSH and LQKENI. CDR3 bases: TGTGCCAGCTCACCCAGGACAGGGGACGAGCAGTACTTC. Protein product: CASSPRTGDEQYF. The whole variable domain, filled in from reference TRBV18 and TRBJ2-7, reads NAGVMQNPRHLVRRRGQEARLRCSPMKGHSHVYWYRQLPEEGLKFMVYLQKENIIDESGMPKERFSAEFPKEGPSILRIQQVVRGDSAAYFCASSPRTGDEQYFGPGTRLTVT.

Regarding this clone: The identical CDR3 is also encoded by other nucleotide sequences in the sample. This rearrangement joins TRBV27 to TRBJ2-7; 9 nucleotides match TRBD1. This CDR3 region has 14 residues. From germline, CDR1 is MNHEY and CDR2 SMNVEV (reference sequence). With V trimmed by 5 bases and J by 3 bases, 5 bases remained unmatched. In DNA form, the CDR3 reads TGTGCCAGCAGTCCGCGACAGGGGGTCTACGAGCAGTACTTC. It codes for CASSPRQGVYEQYF.

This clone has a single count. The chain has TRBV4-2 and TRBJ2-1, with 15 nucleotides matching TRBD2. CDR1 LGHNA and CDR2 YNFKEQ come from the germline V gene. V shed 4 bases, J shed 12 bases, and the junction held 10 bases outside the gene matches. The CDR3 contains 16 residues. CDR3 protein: CASSPLGLAGGPTQFF. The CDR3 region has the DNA TGTGCCAGCAGCCCCCTCGGACTAGCGGGAGGGCCGACGCAGTTCTTC.

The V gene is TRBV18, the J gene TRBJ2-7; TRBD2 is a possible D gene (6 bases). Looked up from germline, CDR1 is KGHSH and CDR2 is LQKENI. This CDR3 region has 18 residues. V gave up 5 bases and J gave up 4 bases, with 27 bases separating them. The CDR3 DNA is TGTGCCAGCTCAAGGACTAATCCGCCGGGTGAAATGTTATACGAGCAGTACTTC. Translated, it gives CASSRTNPPGEMLYEQYF.